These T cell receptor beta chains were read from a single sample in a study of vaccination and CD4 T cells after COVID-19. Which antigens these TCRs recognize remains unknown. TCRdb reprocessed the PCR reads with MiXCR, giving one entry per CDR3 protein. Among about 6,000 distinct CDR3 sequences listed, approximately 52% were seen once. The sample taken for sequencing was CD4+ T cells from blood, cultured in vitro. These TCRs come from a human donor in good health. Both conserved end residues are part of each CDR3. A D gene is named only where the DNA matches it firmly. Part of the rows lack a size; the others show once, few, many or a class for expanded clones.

cdr3_nt: TGTGCCAGCAGCCCTACCATCTACGAGCAGTACTTC
cdr3_aa: CASSPTIYEQYF
d_call: NA
v_call: TRBV11-2
clone_size: NA
j_call: TRBJ2-7

cdr3_nt: TGTGCCAGCAGTAACCAGAAGGGCTTCTTAGCCAAAAACATTCAGTACTTC
cdr3_aa: CASSNQKGFLAKNIQYF
d_call: NA
v_call: TRBV6-2/TRBV6-3
clone_size: NA
j_call: TRBJ2-4

cdr3_nt: TGTGCCACCAGTGATTTTGGGCAGGGAGCCGATACGCAGTATTTT
cdr3_aa: CATSDFGQGADTQYF
d_call: NA
v_call: TRBV24-1
clone_size: NA
j_call: TRBJ2-3

cdr3_nt: TGTGCCAGCAGCCCCAGGACTAGCGGGAGGGCCTACGAGCAGTACTTC
cdr3_aa: CASSPRTSGRAYEQYF
d_call: TRBD2
v_call: TRBV7-6
clone_size: NA
j_call: TRBJ2-7

cdr3_nt: TGTGCCAGCAGCTTGACAGGGGGAGGCTACACCTTC
cdr3_aa: CASSLTGGGYTF
d_call: TRBD1
v_call: TRBV7-8
clone_size: few
j_call: TRBJ1-2

cdr3_nt: TGTGCCATCAGTGAGGGACAGGGAACAAAGGGCTACACCTTC
cdr3_aa: CAISEGQGTKGYTF
d_call: TRBD1
v_call: TRBV10-3
clone_size: few
j_call: TRBJ1-2

cdr3_nt: TGTGCCAGCAGCCTAGCGGGGGGTAGCTCCTACGAGCAGTACTTC
cdr3_aa: CASSLAGGSSYEQYF
d_call: TRBD2
v_call: TRBV7-2
clone_size: NA
j_call: TRBJ2-7

cdr3_nt: TGTGCCAGCAGTCGGGCGGGAGGGGGGAATGAGCAGTTCTTC
cdr3_aa: CASSRAGGGNEQFF
d_call: TRBD2
v_call: TRBV12-3/TRBV12-4
clone_size: few
j_call: TRBJ2-1

cdr3_nt: TGTGCCAGCAGTGGACTAGCTATAGACGACGAGCAGTACTTC
cdr3_aa: CASSGLAIDDEQYF
d_call: TRBD2
v_call: TRBV27
clone_size: NA
j_call: TRBJ2-7

cdr3_nt: TGTGCCAGCAGCTTTCCGGGAATCTCTACGAGGACGCAGTATTTT
cdr3_aa: CASSFPGISTRTQYF
d_call: NA
v_call: TRBV7-9
clone_size: NA
j_call: TRBJ2-3

cdr3_nt: TGCAGTGCTAGAGTGGAGTTTGGGGATACGCAGTATTTT
cdr3_aa: CSARVEFGDTQYF
d_call: NA
v_call: TRBV20-1
clone_size: NA
j_call: TRBJ2-3

cdr3_nt: TGTGCCAGTAGGCACCCCGCTAGCGGGAGTTCCTACGAGCAGTACTTC
cdr3_aa: CASRHPASGSSYEQYF
d_call: TRBD2
v_call: TRBV19
clone_size: NA
j_call: TRBJ2-7

cdr3_nt: TGCAGTGCTAGTCCCGGGACTGTTACAATCGATCAGCCCCAGCATTTT
cdr3_aa: CSASPGTVTIDQPQHF
d_call: NA
v_call: TRBV20-1
clone_size: few
j_call: TRBJ1-5

cdr3_nt: TGTGCCATCAGTGAAGACAGGGATTATATGCCTAACTATGGCTACACCTTC
cdr3_aa: CAISEDRDYMPNYGYTF
d_call: TRBD1
v_call: TRBV10-3
clone_size: NA
j_call: TRBJ1-2